Listed below are T cell receptor beta chains from one sample, sequenced in a study of cytomegalovirus exposure and HLA in healthy donors. Sequencing was performed with immunoSEQ multiplex PCR; in TCRdb, only in-frame clones are kept and a portion is missing. The data hold about 130,000 clones, with approximately 74% observed a single time. Sequencing was performed on PBMCs. Source of these receptors: a middle-aged man in good health and CMV-seropositive. CDR3s include the opening cysteine and the closing phenylalanine or tryptophan. A D gene is named only where the DNA matches it firmly. Expanded clones are given a class, and other clones once, few, many or no size at all.

D gene | J gene | V gene | clone size | CDR3 DNA | CDR3 protein
- | TRBJ2-2 | TRBV28 | - | TGTGCCAGCAGATATCCGAACACCGGGGAGCTGTTTTTT | CASRYPNTGELFF
TRBD2 | TRBJ2-7 | TRBV15 | - | TGTGCCACCAGCAGAGATGGGAGGGCCTACGAGCAGTACTTC | CATSRDGRAYEQYF
TRBD2 | TRBJ2-3 | TRBV9 | - | TGTGCCAGCAGCGTCGGTCTAGCGGGCGATACGCAGTATTTT | CASSVGLAGDTQYF
- | TRBJ1-1 | TRBV6-1 | - | TGTGCCAGCAGTCCCTCTACAGGGATGCACACTGAAGCTTTCTTT | CASSPSTGMHTEAFF
TRBD1 | TRBJ1-2 | TRBV28 | - | TGTGCCAGCAGATCTGGACAGGGTTCGGCAAGGGACTATGGCTACACCTTC | CASRSGQGSARDYGYTF
- | TRBJ1-1 | TRBV6-4 | - | TGTGCCAGCAGTGACTCCCCTGGGAGGGCTGAAGCTTTCTTT | CASSDSPGRAEAFF
TRBD2 | TRBJ2-1 | TRBV4-2 | once | TGTGCCAGCAGCCAAGTAATTACGGCTAGCGGGGGGGTACCTTCCTACAATGAGCAGTTCTTC | CASSQVITASGGVPSYNEQFF
TRBD2 | TRBJ2-7 | TRBV28 | - | TGTGCCAGCAGTACCCAAGCCGGGACTAGCGGGACACCCTACAAGCAGTACTTC | CASSTQAGTSGTPYKQYF
TRBD2 | TRBJ2-3 | TRBV5-1 | - | TGCGCCAGCAGCCTGTTGTCTGCGGGAGATGTAGATACGCAGTATTTT | CASSLLSAGDVDTQYF
- | TRBJ2-4 | TRBV27 | - | TGTGCCAGCAGTTTATCTCCAGGTAGTAACATTCAGTACTTC | CASSLSPGSNIQYF
TRBD1 | TRBJ2-2 | TRBV19 | - | TGTGCCAGTAGTAACAGGGGGCGACTGTTTTTT | CASSNRGRLFF
- | TRBJ2-3 | TRBV7-6 | - | TGTGCCAGCAGCTTAGAAAGGGGGGAGGGAGATACGCAGTATTTT | CASSLERGEGDTQYF
TRBD1 | TRBJ1-5 | TRBV6-1 | - | TGTGCCACCCAGGGGGCAGTTAGCAATCAGCCCCAGCATTTT | CATQGAVSNQPQHF
- | TRBJ2-7 | TRBV7-9 | - | TGTGCCAGCAGCCATAGCTCGGACAGACCTACTACAGGCGAGCAGTACTTC | CASSHSSDRPTTGEQYF
- | TRBJ2-7 | TRBV4-1 | - | TGCGCCAGCAGCCAAGAGGGGGCAGCCTACGAGCAGTACTTC | CASSQEGAAYEQYF
TRBD1 | TRBJ1-2 | TRBV13 | - | TGTGCCAGCAGCTCGACAGGGGATGGCTACACCTTC | CASSSTGDGYTF
TRBD2 | TRBJ2-3 | TRBV7-9 | - | TGTGCCAGCAGCTCAAGACTAGCGGGAGTTGGGGATACGCAGTATTTT | CASSSRLAGVGDTQYF
- | TRBJ2-7 | TRBV5-5 | - | TGTGCCAGCAGCTCCTTAGGGGCGGGGAAGACCTACGAGCAGTACTTC | CASSSLGAGKTYEQYF
- | TRBJ1-5 | TRBV7-9 | - | TGTGCCAGCAGCTTTCAGGCCAATCAGCCCCAGCATTTT | CASSFQANQPQHF
- | TRBJ2-7 | TRBV10-3 | - | TGTGCCATCAGTGAGACCCGGGACGAGCAGTACTTC | CAISETRDEQYF
- | TRBJ1-1 | TRBV29-1 | - | TGCAGCGTGGTACCGGGGGGCGCCTACACTGAAGCTTTCTTT | CSVVPGGAYTEAFF
- | TRBJ1-3 | TRBV18 | - | TGTGCCAGCTCACGAAAGGGGACTACTGGAAACACCATATATTTT | CASSRKGTTGNTIYF
- | TRBJ2-4 | TRBV9 | - | TGTGCCAGCAGCGTAGACAGGGTTTATGACATTCAGTACTTC | CASSVDRVYDIQYF
- | TRBJ1-5 | TRBV19 | - | TGTGCCAGTAGCCATGTCCGGGGAGGGAGCAATCAGCCCCAGCATTTT | CASSHVRGGSNQPQHF
- | TRBJ1-1 | TRBV5-4 | - | TGTGCCAGCAGCTTGCCAATAAGAGGGACTGAAGCTTTCTTT | CASSLPIRGTEAFF
TRBD1 | TRBJ2-7 | TRBV28 | - | TGTGCCAGCAGCACGCCAGGGGGAGAGCAGTACTTC | CASSTPGGEQYF